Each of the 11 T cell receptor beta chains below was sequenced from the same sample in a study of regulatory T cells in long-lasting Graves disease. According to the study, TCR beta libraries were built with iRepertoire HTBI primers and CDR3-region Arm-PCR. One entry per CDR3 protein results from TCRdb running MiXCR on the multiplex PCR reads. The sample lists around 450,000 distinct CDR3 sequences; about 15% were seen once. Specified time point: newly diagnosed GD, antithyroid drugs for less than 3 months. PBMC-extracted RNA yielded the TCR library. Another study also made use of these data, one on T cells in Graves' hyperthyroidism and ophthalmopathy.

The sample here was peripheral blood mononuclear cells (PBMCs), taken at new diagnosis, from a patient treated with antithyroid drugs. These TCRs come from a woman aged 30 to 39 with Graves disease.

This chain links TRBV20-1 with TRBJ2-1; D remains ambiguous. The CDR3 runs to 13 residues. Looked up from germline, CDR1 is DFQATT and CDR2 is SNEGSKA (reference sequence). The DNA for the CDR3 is TGCAGCGTTGGTAGTGGGATGGGCGATGAGCAGTTCTTC. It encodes CSVGSGMGDEQFF.

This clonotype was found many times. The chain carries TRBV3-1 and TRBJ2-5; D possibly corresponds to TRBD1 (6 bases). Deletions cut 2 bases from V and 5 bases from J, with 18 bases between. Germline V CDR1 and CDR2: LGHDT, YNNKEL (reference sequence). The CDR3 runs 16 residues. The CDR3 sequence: CASSQYQRQVGETQYF. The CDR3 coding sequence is TGTGCCAGCAGCCAATACCAAAGACAGGTTGGGGAGACCCAGTACTTC.

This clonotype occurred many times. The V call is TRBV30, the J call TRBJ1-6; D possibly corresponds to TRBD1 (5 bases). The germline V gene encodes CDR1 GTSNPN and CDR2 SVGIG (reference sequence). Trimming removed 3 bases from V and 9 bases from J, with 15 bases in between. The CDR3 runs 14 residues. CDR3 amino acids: CAWRQDGIGSPLHF. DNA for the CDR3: TGTGCCTGGAGACAGGACGGTATCGGTTCACCCCTCCACTTT.

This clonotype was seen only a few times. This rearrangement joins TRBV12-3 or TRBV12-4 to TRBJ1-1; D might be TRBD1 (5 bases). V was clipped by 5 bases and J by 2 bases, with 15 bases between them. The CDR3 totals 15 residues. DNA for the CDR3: TGTGCCAGCAGTACCCGAGGGACGGCAAACACTGAAGCTTTCTTT. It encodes CASSTRGTANTEAFF.

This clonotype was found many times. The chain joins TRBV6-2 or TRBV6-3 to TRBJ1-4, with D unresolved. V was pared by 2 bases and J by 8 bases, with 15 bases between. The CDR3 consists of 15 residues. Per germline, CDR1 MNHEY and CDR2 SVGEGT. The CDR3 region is CASSYDGRSNEKLFF. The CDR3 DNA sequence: TGTGCCAGCAGTTACGATGGGCGGTCGAACGAAAAACTGTTTTTT.

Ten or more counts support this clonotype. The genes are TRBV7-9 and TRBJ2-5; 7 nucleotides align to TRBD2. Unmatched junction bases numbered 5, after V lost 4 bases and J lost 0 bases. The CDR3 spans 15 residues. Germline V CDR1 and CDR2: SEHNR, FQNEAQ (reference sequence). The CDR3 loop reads CASSYLAANQETQYF. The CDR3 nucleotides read TGTGCCAGCAGCTACCTAGCGGCCAACCAAGAGACCCAGTACTTC.

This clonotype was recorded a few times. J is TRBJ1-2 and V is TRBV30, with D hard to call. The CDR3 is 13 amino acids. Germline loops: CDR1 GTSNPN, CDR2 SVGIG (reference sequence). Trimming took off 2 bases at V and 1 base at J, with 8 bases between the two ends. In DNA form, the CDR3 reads TGTGCCTGGAGTAGGACTGATAACTATGGCTACACCTTC. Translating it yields CAWSRTDNYGYTF.

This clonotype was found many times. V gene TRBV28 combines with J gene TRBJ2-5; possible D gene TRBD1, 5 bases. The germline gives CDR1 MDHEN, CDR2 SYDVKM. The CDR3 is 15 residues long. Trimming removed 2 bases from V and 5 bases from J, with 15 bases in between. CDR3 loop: CASSLVEPGPETQYF. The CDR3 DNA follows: TGTGCCAGCAGTTTAGTCGAGCCAGGGCCGGAGACCCAGTACTTC.

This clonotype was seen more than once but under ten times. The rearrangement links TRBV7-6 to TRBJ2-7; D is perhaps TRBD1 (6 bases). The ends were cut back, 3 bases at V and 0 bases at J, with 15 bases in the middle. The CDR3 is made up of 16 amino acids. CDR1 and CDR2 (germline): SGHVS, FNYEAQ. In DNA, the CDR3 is TGTGCCAGCAGCTTTACTACAGGGACGAACTCCTACGAGCAGTACTTC. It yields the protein CASSFTTGTNSYEQYF.

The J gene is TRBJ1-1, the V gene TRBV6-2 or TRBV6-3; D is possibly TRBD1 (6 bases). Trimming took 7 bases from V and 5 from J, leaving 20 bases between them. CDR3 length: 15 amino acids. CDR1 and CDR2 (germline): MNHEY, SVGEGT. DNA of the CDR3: TGTGCCAGCACCCTATACAGGGAGGGGAAAACTGAAGCTTTCTTT. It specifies CASTLYREGKTEAFF.

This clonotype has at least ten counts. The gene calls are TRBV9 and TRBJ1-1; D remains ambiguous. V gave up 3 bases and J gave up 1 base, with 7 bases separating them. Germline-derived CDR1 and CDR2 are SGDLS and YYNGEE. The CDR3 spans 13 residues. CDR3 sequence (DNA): TGTGCCAGCAGCGAGGGTGAGAACACTGAAGCTTTCTTT. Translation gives CASSEGENTEAFF.